These 31 T cell receptor beta chains were sequenced from one sample in a study of blood T cell repertoires in COVID-19. Profiling relied on immunoSEQ multiplex PCR, and the TCRdb table lists in-frame clones only, not all of them. Altogether around 97,000 clones are present, about 88% being singletons, with the ten largest covering 6.2%. The sequencing sample was made of peripheral blood. All receptors derive from a human donor in a cohort sampled during active COVID-19.

The chain couples TRBV6-5 to TRBJ1-3, with 9 bases aligning to TRBD1. Losses at the gene ends were 6 bases for V and 3 bases for J; bases not matched to a gene: 6. Germline V gives CDR1 MNHEY, CDR2 SVGAGI. This CDR3 is 15 amino acids long. The CDR3 protein is CASSLQGAYGNTIYF. In DNA, the CDR3 is TGTGCCAGCAGCTTACAGGGGGCTTATGGAAACACCATATATTTT.

This chain connects TRBV10-1 to TRBJ1-5, with a possible D match to TRBD1 (5 bases). Germline V gene data show CDR1 as WNHNN and CDR2 as SYGVQD (reference sequence). CDR3 length: 15 amino acids. V lost 8 bases and J lost 2, with 16 bases in between. CDR3 sequence reads: CASGVEGLRNQPQHF. CDR3 bases: TGCGCCAGCGGGGTGGAGGGGTTGCGCAATCAGCCCCAGCATTTT.

This chain connects TRBV5-4 to TRBJ2-1; a possible D gene is TRBD1 (5 bases). The CDR3 spans 12 residues. In germline, CDR1 is SGHNT, CDR2 YYREEE (reference sequence). The V end was cut by 5 bases, the J end by 9 bases, with 12 bases between. This CDR3 is CASSIRGSEQFF. CDR3 in DNA: TGTGCCAGCAGTATTAGGGGTAGTGAGCAGTTCTTC.

The chain is built from TRBV4-1 and TRBJ2-7, with 13 bases fitting TRBD2. This CDR3 region has 18 residues. The V and J ends lost 3 bases and 1 base, in that order; junction bases with no gene match: 9. Germline-derived CDR1 and CDR2 are MGHRA and YSYEKL. CDR3 in DNA: TGCGCCAGCAGCCAGGGATGGACTAGCGGGAGCCGATCCTACGAGCAGTACTTC. It encodes CASSQGWTSGSRSYEQYF.

The chain has TRBV5-3 and TRBJ2-2, with 8 positions matching TRBD2. TRBV5-3 is identified as an open reading frame with a role that is uncertain. The CDR3 contains 16 residues. V lost 2 bases and J lost 2; bases outside the gene matches: 5. The CDR3: CARSLPAGGNTGELFF. CDR3 bases: TGTGCCAGAAGCTTACCGGCGGGGGGCAACACCGGGGAGCTGTTTTTT.

The chain recombines TRBV28 with TRBJ2-7; the D gene is possibly TRBD2 (7 bases). The CDR3 has 15 amino acids. The V end was cut by 6 bases, the J end by 2 bases, with 17 bases between. CDR1 MDHEN and CDR2 SYDVKM come from the germline V gene. CDR3 residues: CASSRGTGGTYEQYF. The CDR3 bases are TGTGCCAGCAGCCGGGGGACGGGGGGCACCTACGAGCAGTACTTC.

The chain combines TRBV7-2 with TRBJ2-1, with a weak D call TRBD2 (5 bases). The CDR3 length is 14 residues. V lost 0 bases and J lost 5, with 8 bases in between. CDR1 SGHTA and CDR2 FQGNSA come from the germline V gene. CDR3 residues: CASSLATGNNEQFF. CDR3 bases: TGTGCCAGCAGCTTAGCGACGGGAAACAATGAGCAGTTCTTC.

J is TRBJ1-1 and V is TRBV27; a possible D gene is TRBD1 (5 bases). This CDR3 contains 13 residues. Trimming pared 6 bases from V and 5 bases from J, leaving 13 bases between. From germline, CDR1 is MNHEY and CDR2 SMNVEV (reference sequence). The CDR3, as DNA: TGTGCCAGCAGATTGGCAGGGTTAACTGAAGCTTTCTTT. It encodes CASRLAGLTEAFF.

This sequence joins TRBV10-3 and TRBJ2-7; 12 bases fit TRBD2. The length of the CDR3 is 14 residues. Germline V gene sequence: CDR1 ENHRY, CDR2 SYGVKD. Trimming cost V 3 bases and J 6 bases; bases outside gene matches: 3. The CDR3 sequence: CAISDRTSGTEQYF. The CDR3 bases are TGTGCCATCAGTGACAGGACTAGCGGGACCGAGCAGTACTTC.

This clone was detected only a few times. The genes are TRBV6-2 or TRBV6-3 and TRBJ2-5, with D hard to call. The germline V gene encodes CDR1 MNHEY and CDR2 SVGEGT. V shed 6 bases and J shed 2 bases, with 10 bases lying between them. There are 13 residues in the CDR3. The CDR3 coding sequence is TGTGCCAGCAGCGCCGGTCTTCAAGAGACCCAGTACTTC. Encoded protein: CASSAGLQETQYF.

This clone was observed a handful of times. J is TRBJ2-7 and V is TRBV7-9; D not resolved. The germline gives CDR1 SEHNR, CDR2 FQNEAQ (reference sequence). With 1 base removed from V and 3 bases from J, the gap between germline ends came to 4 bases. The CDR3 has 12 residues. CDR3 nucleotides: TGTGCCAGCAGCTTAGGAGTCTACGAGCAGTACTTC. Translated, it gives CASSLGVYEQYF.

The sample holds one count of this clone. The CDR3 nucleotides are TGTGCCATCAGTGAGTCGGGACAGGGGGCCAGGAACACTGAAGCTTTCTTT. Residues: CAISESGQGARNTEAFF. This chain uses TRBV10-3 with TRBJ1-1, with 12 bases lining up with TRBD1. Looked up from germline, CDR1 is ENHRY and CDR2 is SYGVKD. The J segment lost 1 base and the V segment lost 0 bases, leaving 3 bases of the junction unmatched. CDR3 length equals 17 residues.

The chain uses TRBV20-1 and TRBJ2-5; 12 bases match TRBD2. The V gene end was trimmed by 3 bases and the J gene end by 5 bases; junction bases not matched to a gene: 4. The germline CDR1 and CDR2 sequences are DFQATT and SNEGSKA (reference sequence). The CDR3 has 14 amino acids. CDR3 protein: CSASRLAGGETQYF. The CDR3 DNA is TGCAGTGCTAGTCGGCTAGCGGGGGGGGAGACCCAGTACTTC.

The chain uses TRBV5-1 and TRBJ2-3; D may be TRBD2 (6 bases). This CDR3 is 16 amino acids long. Trimming removed 4 bases at V and 6 bases at J, with 21 bases between. Germline V gene data show CDR1 as SGHRS and CDR2 as YFSETQ. CDR3 bases: TGCGCCAGCAGCCCTCCTACCGCGGGATCGGACGATACGCAGTATTTT. Translating it yields CASSPPTAGSDDTQYF.

This rearrangement joins TRBV7-8 to TRBJ1-4, with D possibly matching TRBD1 (5 bases). This CDR3 is 17 amino acids long. V gave up 0 bases and J gave up 7 bases, with 18 bases separating them. CDR1 is SGHVS, CDR2 FQNEAQ, per germline. The CDR3 nucleotides are TGTGCCAGCAGCTTAGCATGGGCAGGGAGGGGATTTGAAAAACTGTTTTTT. It encodes CASSLAWAGRGFEKLFF.

This clone appeared a few times. This rearrangement joins TRBV6-5 to TRBJ1-1, with 11 positions matching TRBD1. J gave up 1 base and V 2 bases, and 3 bases lay outside the gene matches. CDR1 and CDR2 (germline): MNHEY, SVGAGI. The CDR3 has 16 amino acids. The CDR3 sequence is CASSYRTGGSNTEAFF. CDR3 DNA: TGTGCCAGCAGTTACCGGACAGGGGGCTCGAACACTGAAGCTTTCTTT.

V gene TRBV11-2 combines with J gene TRBJ1-1, with a tentative D call TRBD1 (5 bases). Germline assignment: CDR1 SGHAT and CDR2 FQNNGV. The CDR3 totals 14 residues. V shed 3 bases and J shed 3 bases, with 11 bases lying between them. The CDR3 bases are TGTGCCAGCAGCTTGACAGCCGAGGACACTGAAGCTTTCTTT. Translated, it gives CASSLTAEDTEAFF.

The chain is built from TRBV7-8 and TRBJ1-2, with 9 bases aligning to TRBD1. The V segment lost 1 base and the J segment 1 base; nucleotides outside the gene matches: 7. CDR3 length: 17 residues. Germline V gene data show CDR1 as SGHVS and CDR2 as FQNEAQ. This CDR3 reads CASSLDLNRGLNYGYTF. The CDR3 coding sequence is TGTGCCAGCAGCTTAGACCTGAACAGGGGGCTTAACTATGGCTACACCTTC.

The chain combines TRBV5-1 with TRBJ1-4, with 9 bases aligning to TRBD1. The trim removed 0 bases at V and 6 bases at J, leaving 9 bases unmatched. CDR1 and CDR2 (germline): SGHRS, YFSETQ. The CDR3 covers 17 residues. The CDR3 DNA reads as TGCGCCAGCAGCTTGGGACAGGGGGAAGCTATTTATGAAAAACTGTTTTTT. Encoded protein: CASSLGQGEAIYEKLFF.

The count of this clone is one. This rearrangement joins TRBV10-3 to TRBJ2-3; TRBD1 might be the D (5 bases). Between the trimmed V and J ends, which lost 10 bases and 4 bases, there was a span of 18 bases. Looked up from germline, CDR1 is ENHRY and CDR2 is SYGVKD. This CDR3 has 14 amino acids. The CDR3, as DNA: TGTGCCACCTCCAGACAGTTAGCAGCAGATACGCAGTATTTT. Encoded protein: CATSRQLAADTQYF.

In nucleotides, the CDR3 is TGTGCCAGCAGCCTCGGACAGGGTTCTAGCACAGATACGCAGTATTTT. It encodes CASSLGQGSSTDTQYF. The J gene is TRBJ2-3, the V gene TRBV7-6; 8 nucleotides align to TRBD1. The germline V gene encodes CDR1 SGHVS and CDR2 FNYEAQ. With V trimmed by 5 bases and J by 0 bases, 7 bases remained unmatched. The CDR3 contains 16 residues.

The chain joins TRBV4-1 to TRBJ2-3; 9 bases line up with TRBD1. Trimming took 0 bases from V and 6 from J; bases not matched to a gene: 13. CDR1 is MGHRA, CDR2 YSYEKL, per germline. The CDR3 covers 18 residues. The CDR3 DNA reads as TGCGCCAGCAGCCAAGATCGGTCACAGGGGGCCGCTCACGATACGCAGTATTTT. It yields the protein CASSQDRSQGAAHDTQYF.

This rearrangement joins TRBV28 to TRBJ2-1; possibly TRBD2 for D (6 bases). Trimming left V 5 bases short and J 4 bases short, with 18 bases between. CDR3 size: 16 residues. CDR1 is MDHEN and CDR2 is SYDVKM in the germline V gene. Here the CDR3 reads CASSPGLGLYYNEQFF. CDR3 in DNA: TGTGCCAGCAGTCCCGGACTGGGACTTTATTACAATGAGCAGTTCTTC.

The chain is built from TRBV6-4 and TRBJ1-5, with 7 bases matching TRBD1. Trimming at V came to 5 bases and at J to 4 bases, leaving 2 bases not matched to a gene. Germline V gene data show CDR1 as MRHNA and CDR2 as SNTAGT. The CDR3 length is 13 residues. The CDR3 region is CASSWDSNQPQHF. The CDR3 region has the DNA TGTGCCAGCAGTTGGGACAGTAATCAGCCCCAGCATTTT.

The V and J genes are TRBV2 and TRBJ1-5; D is ambiguous. Germline V gives CDR1 SNHLY, CDR2 FYNNEI. V was pared by 8 bases and J by 1 base, with 12 bases between. The CDR3 extends over 14 amino acids. Written as DNA, the CDR3 is TGTGCCAGCCGAGGAGACCTCAGCAATCAGCCCCAGCATTTT. Encoded protein: CASRGDLSNQPQHF.

This rearrangement joins TRBV14 to TRBJ2-3; D possibly corresponds to TRBD2 (6 bases). The CDR3 totals 18 residues. Germline assignment: CDR1 SGHDN and CDR2 FVKESK. The V end lost 11 bases, the J end lost 0 bases, and 27 bases lay between the germline ends. In nucleotides, the CDR3 is TGTGCCCCTAAGTCTAGCGCGGGGTACAGTCTTAGCACAGATACGCAGTATTTT. It translates to CAPKSSAGYSLSTDTQYF. Full variable domain (outside the CDR3, taken from reference TRBV14 and TRBJ2-3): EAGVTQFPSHSVIEKGQTVTLRCDPISGHDNLYWYRRVMGKEIKFLLHFVKESKQDESGMPNNRFLAERTGGTYSTLKVQPAELEDSGVYFCAPKSSAGYSLSTDTQYFGPGTRLTVL.

The genes are TRBV4-2 and TRBJ2-3; 7 bases map to TRBD1. With 1 base clipped from V and 4 bases from J, the junction kept 5 bases outside the gene matches. The CDR3 extends over 15 amino acids. Germline V gene sequence: CDR1 LGHNA, CDR2 YNFKEQ. The CDR3: CASSQGGTVPDTQYF. CDR3 in DNA: TGTGCCAGCAGCCAAGGAGGGACAGTTCCAGATACGCAGTATTTT.

This clone came up a few times. The V call is TRBV6-5, the J call TRBJ1-2, with TRBD1 matching over 9 bases. The CDR3 covers 14 residues. Germline CDR1 is MNHEY and CDR2 is SVGAGI. V lost 7 bases, J lost 5 bases, and 8 bases stayed unmatched. This chain's CDR3 is CASTGPGQGYGYTF. The CDR3 DNA follows: TGTGCCAGCACCGGACCGGGACAGGGTTATGGCTACACCTTC.

V usage is TRBV28 and J usage is TRBJ2-7, with unresolved D. CDR3 length: 16 residues. The germline V and J ends were trimmed by 7 bases and 0 bases, with 19 bases remaining between them. The germline V gene has CDR1 MDHEN and CDR2 SYDVKM. The CDR3, as DNA: TGTGCCAGCAACTCGGCGAGAGAGGCGCTCTCCTACGAGCAGTACTTC. Its protein is CASNSAREALSYEQYF.

This chain connects TRBV28 to TRBJ1-1; a weak D match, TRBD1 (6 bases). Looked up from germline, CDR1 is MDHEN and CDR2 is SYDVKM. V dropped 4 bases and J dropped 6 bases, with 12 bases sitting between them. The CDR3 totals 13 residues. The CDR3 region has the DNA TGTGCCAGCAGTTCTGGGACAACCCCTGAAGCTTTCTTT. It is translated as CASSSGTTPEAFF.

This clone was picked up a small number of times. The chain carries TRBV7-9 and TRBJ1-5; 8 positions agree with TRBD1. Losses at the gene ends were 4 bases for V and 6 bases for J; bases not matched to a gene: 5. CDR3 length equals 14 residues. The germline gives CDR1 SEHNR, CDR2 FQNEAQ (reference sequence). CDR3 DNA sequence: TGTGCCAGCAGCTCGGACAGGGTAACTCAGCCCCAGCATTTT. It yields the protein CASSSDRVTQPQHF.